Listed below are T cell receptor beta chains from one sample, sequenced in a study of blood T cell repertoires in COVID-19. The data were produced by immunoSEQ multiplex PCR, yet TCRdb's version contains in-frame clones alone and is incomplete. Here the sample spans roughly 250,000 clones, about nine tenths being singletons. The sample consisted of peripheral blood. These receptors all stem from a woman aged 25 to 39 with COVID-19, enrolled during active disease. Both conserved end residues are part of each CDR3. The D gene is left open where the match is weak. Size is omitted from some rows. Given values are once, few, many or a class for expanded clones.

V,D,size,J,CDR3,DNA
TRBV29-1,-,-,TRBJ2-1,CSVVLRIPSSYNEQFF,TGCAGCGTTGTACTCCGAATCCCGAGCTCCTACAATGAGCAGTTCTTC
TRBV16,-,-,TRBJ1-2,CASSQSPGKGYGYTF,TGTGCCAGCAGCCAATCGCCAGGGAAAGGCTATGGCTACACCTTC
TRBV5-6,-,once,TRBJ1-2,CASSLVSRNYGYTF,TGTGCCAGCAGCTTGGTATCCAGGAACTATGGCTACACCTTC
TRBV5-1,TRBD1,-,TRBJ1-2,CASSPTTGNYGYTF,TGCGCCAGCAGCCCGACGACAGGGAACTATGGCTACACCTTC
TRBV7-2,-,once,TRBJ1-1,CASSLDGQFSYMNTEAFF,TGTGCCAGCAGCTTAGACGGACAGTTCAGTTACATGAACACTGAAGCTTTCTTT
TRBV3-1/TRBV3-2,-,once,TRBJ1-1,CASRQGPEAFF,TGTGCCAGCAGGCAGGGGCCGGAAGCTTTCTTT
TRBV5-4,-,few,TRBJ2-1,CASSLAAGYNEQFF,TGTGCCAGCAGCTTGGCCGCAGGATACAATGAGCAGTTCTTC
TRBV4-1,-,-,TRBJ1-5,CASSTRSGQPQHF,TGCGCCAGCAGCACCCGTTCGGGTCAGCCCCAGCATTTT
TRBV9,TRBD2,-,TRBJ2-2,CASSPRTRDNTGELFF,TGTGCCAGCAGCCCCAGGACTAGGGATAACACCGGGGAGCTGTTTTTT
TRBV21-1,-,-,TRBJ2-1,CASSNNSSEDNNEQFF,TGTGCCAGCAGCAATAACAGCTCGGAAGACAACAATGAGCAGTTCTTC
TRBV5-6,-,few,TRBJ1-5,CASSLGPGEQPQHF,TGTGCCAGCAGCTTGGGACCGGGGGAACAGCCCCAGCATTTT
TRBV5-6,-,few,TRBJ2-2,CASSRRETNTGELFF,TGTGCCAGCAGCCGCCGGGAGACGAACACCGGGGAGCTGTTTTTT
TRBV12-3/TRBV12-4,-,-,TRBJ1-2,CASSQTVNYGYTF,TGTGCCAGCAGCCAGACAGTTAACTATGGCTACACCTTC
TRBV24-1,TRBD1,-,TRBJ1-3,CATSDNRGSGNTIYF,TGTGCCACCAGTGACAACAGGGGGTCCGGAAACACCATATATTTT
TRBV11-2,TRBD1,once,TRBJ1-1,CASSWTGGRDTEAFF,TGTGCCAGCAGCTGGACAGGGGGAAGGGACACTGAAGCTTTCTTT
TRBV5-1,-,-,TRBJ2-1,CASSLLGQEYNEQFF,TGCGCCAGCAGCTTGCTTGGGCAGGAATACAATGAGCAGTTCTTC
TRBV2,TRBD1,-,TRBJ2-2,CAKQGTGELFF,TGTGCCAAACAGGGGACCGGGGAGCTGTTTTTT
TRBV12-5,TRBD1,few,TRBJ2-5,CASGRTGRETQYF,TGTGCTAGTGGTAGGACAGGGAGGGAGACCCAGTACTTC
TRBV4-2,TRBD1,-,TRBJ1-3,CASSQGQGGGGNTIYF,TGTGCCAGCAGCCAAGGACAGGGCGGCGGAGGAAACACCATATATTTT
TRBV19,-,-,TRBJ1-5,CASSMEAAYSNQPQHF,TGTGCCAGTAGTATGGAGGCAGCGTATAGCAATCAGCCCCAGCATTTT
TRBV7-6,TRBD1,-,TRBJ2-7,CASSLRGGGYEQYF,TGTGCCAGCAGCTTAAGAGGGGGCGGGTACGAGCAGTACTTC
TRBV30,-,-,TRBJ1-2,CAYGQTGYTF,TGTGCCTACGGACAGACCGGCTACACCTTC
TRBV3-1/TRBV3-2,-,-,TRBJ2-7,CASSQSQEQYF,TGTGCCAGCAGCCAATCACAGGAGCAGTACTTC
TRBV5-1,-,-,TRBJ1-1,CASSREMMNTEAFF,TGCGCCAGCAGCAGGGAGATGATGAACACTGAAGCTTTCTTT
TRBV5-1,TRBD2,-,TRBJ2-7,CASTVGTSGGYEQYF,TGCGCCAGTACGGTGGGGACTAGCGGGGGTTACGAGCAGTACTTC
TRBV7-9,TRBD1,few,TRBJ2-2,CASSFSGTGSLGGTGELFF,TGTGCCAGCAGCTTCTCCGGGACAGGGAGCTTAGGTGGCACCGGGGAGCTGTTTTTT
TRBV18,TRBD2,-,TRBJ2-5,CASSHGLAGYQETQYF,TGTGCCAGCTCACACGGACTAGCGGGGTACCAAGAGACCCAGTACTTC
TRBV9,-,-,TRBJ1-1,CASSVEGQENTEAFF,TGTGCCAGCAGCGTAGAGGGACAAGAGAACACTGAAGCTTTCTTT
TRBV5-6,TRBD2,-,TRBJ2-3,CASSLGAGGARDTQYF,TGTGCCAGCTCCCTGGGAGCCGGGGGGGCGAGAGATACGCAGTATTTT
TRBV29-1,TRBD2,-,TRBJ2-3,CSVEGGVTDTQYF,TGCAGCGTTGAGGGGGGGGTCACAGATACGCAGTATTTT
TRBV15,-,-,TRBJ2-2,CATSRRRNTGELFF,TGTGCCACCAGCAGACGGAGGAACACCGGGGAGCTGTTTTTT
TRBV9,TRBD2,-,TRBJ2-1,CASSPGRGGVDNEQFF,TGTGCCAGCAGCCCAGGGAGGGGTGGCGTAGACAATGAGCAGTTCTTC
TRBV6-5,-,-,TRBJ1-2,CASRRDQGGYTF,TGTGCCAGCCGCAGGGACCAGGGGGGCTACACCTTC
TRBV19,-,-,TRBJ1-1,CASSIPGTEAFF,TGTGCCAGTAGTATCCCCGGGACTGAAGCTTTCTTT
TRBV10-1,-,-,TRBJ2-2,CASSQTGNTGELFF,TGCGCCAGCAGTCAGACAGGGAACACCGGGGAGCTGTTTTTT
TRBV18,TRBD2,once,TRBJ2-3,CASSLGAGNRVDTQYF,TGTGCCAGCTCACTCGGAGCGGGGAATCGGGTAGATACGCAGTATTTT
TRBV27,TRBD1,-,TRBJ2-7,CASSSMDRAYEQYF,TGTGCCAGCAGCTCTATGGACAGGGCTTACGAGCAGTACTTC
TRBV11-2,TRBD1,once,TRBJ2-1,CASTNVGGTGAAPKFF,TGTGCCAGCACCAACGTCGGTGGGACAGGGGCCGCTCCCAAGTTCTTC
TRBV12-5,-,-,TRBJ2-3,CASAREDTQYF,TGTGCTAGTGCCCGGGAGGATACGCAGTATTTT
TRBV6-2/TRBV6-3,TRBD2,-,TRBJ2-7,CASSPPLTSETYEQYF,TGTGCCAGCAGTCCCCCCTTGACTAGCGAAACCTACGAGCAGTACTTC
TRBV30,TRBD1,-,TRBJ1-3,CAWGQGVSGNTIYF,TGTGCCTGGGGACAGGGGGTTTCTGGAAACACCATATATTTT
TRBV27,TRBD2,-,TRBJ2-1,CARGLAGLNEQFF,TGTGCCAGAGGACTAGCGGGGTTAAATGAGCAGTTCTTC
TRBV30,-,-,TRBJ1-1,CAWNGGNTEAFF,TGTGCCTGGAACGGGGGGAACACTGAAGCTTTCTTT
TRBV27,-,-,TRBJ1-2,CASRTSRGNTPNYGYTF,TGTGCCAGCAGGACGTCTAGGGGGAACACTCCTAACTATGGCTACACCTTC
TRBV2,TRBD2,-,TRBJ2-3,CAVPPAGGLTDTQYF,TGTGCCGTACCCCCAGCGGGGGGCCTCACAGATACGCAGTATTTT
TRBV10-1,-,-,TRBJ2-5,CASSPALTETQYF,TGCGCCAGCAGCCCAGCGCTCACAGAGACCCAGTACTTC
TRBV19,-,-,TRBJ2-7,CASSTGWGGAQDEQYF,TGTGCCAGTAGTACCGGATGGGGGGGCGCGCAGGACGAGCAGTACTTC
TRBV11-3,TRBD2,-,TRBJ2-1,CASSPSLAGGFYNEQFF,TGTGCCAGCAGCCCATCACTAGCGGGGGGATTTTACAATGAGCAGTTCTTC
TRBV6-5,-,-,TRBJ2-7,CASSPRRGGTYEQYF,TGTGCCAGCAGTCCCAGGCGGGGCGGAACCTACGAGCAGTACTTC
TRBV27,-,-,TRBJ2-7,CASSRYEQYF,TGTGCCAGCAGCCGTTACGAGCAGTACTTC
TRBV11-2,-,-,TRBJ1-2,CASSLSGQRFYGYTF,TGTGCCAGCAGCTTATCAGGACAGAGATTCTATGGCTACACCTTC
TRBV15,-,-,TRBJ2-2,CATSVWNTGELFF,TGTGCCACCAGCGTATGGAACACCGGGGAGCTGTTTTTT
TRBV3-1/TRBV3-2,-,-,TRBJ1-1,CASSLGHTNTEAFF,TGTGCCAGCAGCTTAGGACATACGAACACTGAAGCTTTCTTT
TRBV30,-,-,TRBJ1-1,CAWWGPNTEAFF,TGTGCCTGGTGGGGGCCGAACACTGAAGCTTTCTTT
TRBV5-4,TRBD2,-,TRBJ2-1,CASSPFGGGTNEQFF,TGTGCCAGCAGTCCTTTTGGGGGGGGAACCAATGAGCAGTTCTTC